The present T cell receptor (beta chain) was sequenced within a study of Tregs in tolerant kidney transplant recipients. The method was immunoSEQ multiplex PCR; TCRdb's version includes in-frame clones alone and lacks a portion of them. The sample holds 200,000 to 300,000 clones, around 82% seen once. V was clipped by 4 bases and J by 4 bases; unmatched bases: 5. The CDR3 consists of 14 residues. The germline V gene encodes CDR1 SGHRS and CDR2 YFSETQ. Concerning this clone itself: The antigen is unknown.

Study findings and constraints: Biological reproducibility was not directly addressed in this study.

The receptor was isolated from a human donor in good health. Sequencing used CD4+ T cells from blood. The rearrangement uses TRBV5-1 and TRBJ1-3; 7 nucleotides align to TRBD1. The CDR3 DNA sequence: TGCGCCAGCAGCCCGACAGGGCGAGGAAACACCATATATTTT. It encodes CASSPTGRGNTIYF.